The source of this T cell receptor (beta chain) is a study of T cell responses to AZD1222 COVID-19 vaccine. Study-wide findings and caveats: Regions left unmutated in variants are reportedly the target of nearly half of spike-specific TCRs.

Trimming at V came to 4 bases and at J to 8 bases, leaving 11 bases not matched to a gene. The CDR3 has 14 residues. Germline V gene data show CDR1 as SGDLS and CDR2 as YYNGEE. With respect to this clone: Its antigen is currently unknown.

Libraries were prepared by immunoSEQ multiplex PCR; TCRdb keeps only in-frame clonotypes and omits some of them. The sample has 100,000 to 150,000 clones, about 87% seen once. The chain links TRBV9 to TRBJ1-2, with 7 positions matching TRBD1. The clonotype was recovered from an adult in good health. This sample comprised peripheral blood, obtained on day 0 of AZD1222 vaccination. The CDR3 protein is CASSSLDRPWGYTF. The CDR3 bases are TGTGCCAGCAGCTCCTTGGACAGGCCGTGGGGCTACACCTTC.